Presented here are 6 T cell receptor beta chains from one specimen sequenced in a study of cytomegalovirus exposure and HLA in healthy donors. A multiplex PCR was run with 60 Vbeta primers and 13 Jbeta primers. Clones were read by immunoSEQ multiplex PCR, and TCRdb kept only the in-frame ones, dropping some. The table has under 250,000 clones, over 80% seen once. Sequenced: PBMCs. The receptors here all came from a woman between 50 and 59 years old in good health and CMV-seropositive.

The J gene is TRBJ1-4, the V gene TRBV14; D not certain. The V end was cut by 6 bases, the J end by 6 bases, with 11 bases between. CDR3 length: 13 amino acids. Germline assignment: CDR1 SGHDN and CDR2 FVKESK. For the CDR3, the DNA is TGTGCCAGCAGTGGAGGGTTTTATGAAAAACTGTTTTTT. Protein sequence: CASSGGFYEKLFF.

The chain joins TRBV7-3 to TRBJ2-7; the D gene is possibly TRBD1 (6 bases). Germline lookup yields CDR1 SGHTA and CDR2 FQGTGA. CDR3 length: 13 residues. V was clipped by 3 bases and J by 1 base, with 7 bases between them. CDR3: CASSFDRSYEQYF. The CDR3 nucleotides are TGTGCCAGCAGCTTCGACAGGTCCTACGAGCAGTACTTC.

The chain recombines TRBV10-1 with TRBJ1-1; tentative D call: TRBD1 (5 bases). Germline CDR1 reads WNHNN; CDR2 reads SYGVQD (reference sequence). V was trimmed by 0 bases and J by 7 bases, leaving 6 bases between them. CDR3 length: 12 residues. The CDR3 nucleotides read TGCGCCAGCAGTGAGTCAAGGGGTGAAGCTTTCTTT. Its translation is CASSESRGEAFF.

The chain is built from TRBV29-1 and TRBJ2-7; 7 bases map to TRBD2. CDR1 is SQVTM and CDR2 is ANQGSEA in the germline V gene. V shed 4 bases and J 5 bases; nucleotides not matched to a gene: 8. This CDR3 is 13 amino acids long. CDR3 sequence (DNA): TGCAGCGTTGTGTTGTCCGGGGGGAACGAGCAGTACTTC. Translating gives CSVVLSGGNEQYF.

This clone has more than one count but fewer than ten. The V call is TRBV4-3, the J call TRBJ1-2, with a possible D match to TRBD1 (5 bases). Trimming removed 0 bases from V and 4 bases from J, with 12 bases in between. Per the germline V gene, CDR1 is LGHNA and CDR2 is YSLEER. The CDR3 runs to 15 residues. The CDR3 region is CASSQDREESYGYTF. DNA for the CDR3: TGCGCCAGCAGCCAAGACAGGGAAGAGTCCTATGGCTACACCTTC.

The gene calls are TRBV5-1 and TRBJ2-5, with D uncertain. The J call could be wrong; TRBJ2-7 is a better fit for the DNA end. This CDR3 region has 12 residues. Germline lookup yields CDR1 SGHRS and CDR2 YFSETQ. The CDR3 here is CASSSVWAEQYF. The CDR3 DNA reads TGCGCCAGCAGCTCCGTTTGGGCCGAGCAGTACTTC.